These 14 T cell receptor beta chains share one sample of origin, sequenced in a study of T cell responses to AZD1222 COVID-19 vaccine. Some clones are missing from TCRdb's copy, which holds only in-frame ones; the method was immunoSEQ multiplex PCR. The sample shows about 100,000 clones, roughly 85% of them seen only once. The material was peripheral blood, obtained on day 0 of AZD1222 vaccination. The source of these receptors is an adult in good health.

The V gene is TRBV30, the J gene TRBJ1-1; a weak D match, TRBD1 (6 bases). The V end lost 0 bases, the J end lost 5 bases, and 10 bases lay between the germline ends. The germline CDR1 and CDR2 sequences are GTSNPN and SVGIG (reference sequence). This CDR3 has 13 amino acids. The CDR3 is CAWSVVGGTEAFF. CDR3 coding DNA: TGTGCCTGGAGTGTAGTAGGGGGAACTGAAGCTTTCTTT.

This rearrangement joins TRBV18 to TRBJ2-5; D call uncertain. Germline V CDR1 and CDR2: KGHSH, LQKENI. The V end was cut by 3 bases, the J end by 2 bases, with 7 bases between. CDR3 length: 13 residues. In nucleotides, the CDR3 is TGTGCCAGCTCACCTCCGGTTCAAGAGACCCAGTACTTC. This translates into CASSPPVQETQYF.

This chain links TRBV29-1 with TRBJ2-3, with TRBD2 matching 11 bases. The CDR3 extends over 13 amino acids. CDR1 is SQVTM, CDR2 ANQGSEA, per germline. The junction had 4 bases not matched to a gene; V was cut back by 7 bases and J by 4 bases. DNA of the CDR3: TGCAGCGGTAGCGGGGGGGCCGCAGATACGCAGTATTTT. Protein product: CSGSGGAADTQYF.

The DNA for the CDR3 is TGTGCCAGCAGCTTAGCTGGTTCGTACTCTGGAAACACCATATATTTT. It is translated as CASSLAGSYSGNTIYF. The chain links TRBV7-9 to TRBJ1-3, with D hard to call. Germline loops: CDR1 SEHNR, CDR2 FQNEAQ (reference sequence). CDR3 length: 16 amino acids. Trimming left V 0 bases short and J 0 bases short, with 9 bases between.

This rearrangement joins TRBV7-8 to TRBJ1-3; no reliable D call. This CDR3 comprises 12 residues. V lost 5 bases and J lost 0, with 2 bases in between. In germline, CDR1 is SGHVS, CDR2 FQNEAQ. The CDR3 is CASSRSGNTIYF. As DNA, the CDR3 is TGTGCCAGCAGCCGCTCTGGAAACACCATATATTTT. The full variable domain, in which reference TRBV7-8 and TRBJ1-3 provide the parts outside the CDR3, is GAGVSQSPRYKVAKRGQDVALRCDPISGHVSLFWYQQALGQGPEFLTYFQNEAQLDKSGLPSDRFFAERPEGSVSTLKIQRTQQEDSAVYLCASSRSGNTIYFGEGSWLTVV.

The V gene is TRBV24-1, the J gene TRBJ2-5, with D uncertain. The CDR3 sequence is 12 residues long. Germline assignment: CDR1 KGHDR and CDR2 SFDVKD. Trimming stripped 5 bases from V and 4 bases from J, with 7 bases between. CDR3 bases: TGTGCCACCAGTGTGGACGGAGAGACCCAGTACTTC. Residues: CATSVDGETQYF.

V usage is TRBV20-1 and J usage is TRBJ2-7; TRBD1 agrees at 10 bases. CDR1 and CDR2 (germline): DFQATT, SNEGSKA (reference sequence). The trim removed 3 bases at V and 1 base at J, leaving 3 bases unmatched. The CDR3 runs to 14 residues. CDR3 protein: CSASGDRGSYEQYF. The CDR3 DNA follows: TGCAGTGCTAGTGGGGACAGGGGATCCTACGAGCAGTACTTC.

The J gene is TRBJ1-2, the V gene TRBV2; 7 bases are shared with TRBD1. The CDR3 covers 13 residues. Trimming cost V 4 bases and J 6 bases; bases outside gene matches: 5. In germline, CDR1 is SNHLY, CDR2 FYNNEI. CDR3 DNA sequence: TGTGCCAGCAGTGCCCGACAGGGCGATGGCTACACCTTC. It codes for CASSARQGDGYTF.

The chain joins TRBV19 to TRBJ2-7, with D perhaps given as TRBD1 or TRBD2 (6 bases each). V lost 7 bases to trimming and J lost 1 base, with 14 bases between them. The CDR3 totals 14 residues. The germline CDR1 and CDR2 sequences are LNHDA and SQIVND (reference sequence). The CDR3 DNA is TGTGCCAGTAAGGGGGGCCCTATGTCCTACGAGCAGTACTTC. As protein: CASKGGPMSYEQYF.

This chain connects TRBV29-1 to TRBJ1-4; no clear D. Germline V gives CDR1 SQVTM, CDR2 ANQGSEA. Trimming took off 6 bases at V and 7 bases at J, with 15 bases between the two ends. The CDR3 spans 13 residues. This CDR3 reads CSVLGEGSEKLFF. CDR3 sequence (DNA): TGCAGCGTCCTCGGGGAGGGTAGTGAAAAACTGTTTTTT.

The rearrangement uses TRBV5-8 and TRBJ1-2, with TRBD1 matching over 10 bases. CDR1 is SGHTS, CDR2 YDEGEE, per germline. The CDR3 extends over 14 amino acids. J lost 5 bases, V lost 4 bases, and 5 bases had no gene match. The CDR3, as DNA: TGTGCCAGCAGCCGAGGGACAGGGGTGTATGGCTACACCTTC. Translating gives CASSRGTGVYGYTF.

This clone was detected a few times. The rearrangement uses TRBV10-3 and TRBJ1-5; 9 bases line up with TRBD1. The CDR3 sequence is 15 residues long. Germline V gene lookup returns CDR1 ENHRY and CDR2 SYGVKD. The trim removed 5 bases at V and 5 bases at J, leaving 7 bases unmatched. CDR3 protein: CAISQGTGTYQPQHF. In nucleotides, the CDR3 is TGTGCCATCAGTCAAGGGACAGGGACCTATCAGCCCCAGCATTTT.

The V and J genes are TRBV6-5 and TRBJ1-5; D unresolved. CDR1 is MNHEY and CDR2 is SVGAGI in the germline V gene. The CDR3 is made up of 14 amino acids. V lost 8 bases and J 0 bases, leaving 11 bases between the germline ends. The CDR3 nucleotides are TGTGCCAGCGGAATAGAATATAGCAATCAGCCCCAGCATTTT. Its translation is CASGIEYSNQPQHF.

This chain joins TRBV10-1 and TRBJ1-1; 7 bases agree with TRBD1. Germline loops: CDR1 WNHNN, CDR2 SYGVQD (reference sequence). The CDR3 extends over 15 amino acids. The V and J ends lost 2 bases and 5 bases, in that order; junction bases with no gene match: 8. CDR3 protein: CASSEAQGGLTEAFF. The DNA for the CDR3 is TGCGCCAGCAGTGAGGCCCAGGGGGGGTTGACTGAAGCTTTCTTT.